This T cell receptor (beta chain) was recovered during a study of spatial heterogeneity in lung cancer. Time point in this sample: sample taken at primary tumor resection. Extraction of whole RNA from tumor, nontumor lung or frozen PBMC preceded unsorted sequencing. This clonotype came up many times. TCRdb re-derived calls from the 5' RACE reads in MiXCR, one entry per CDR3 protein. The sample lists 20,000 to 30,000 distinct CDR3 sequences, roughly 4.5% occurring once. The sequencing here drew on PBMCs, taken at surgery. The source is a male donor with early-stage non-small cell lung cancer.

This chain's CDR3 is CASSYNTGGYEQYF. CDR3 DNA sequence: TGTGCCAGCAGTTACAACACAGGGGGCTACGAGCAGTACTTC. The chain is built from TRBV6-5 and TRBJ2-7; 8 nucleotides match TRBD1. V trimming: 2 bases; J trimming: 3 bases; junction bases outside the gene matches: 3. Germline-derived CDR1 and CDR2 are MNHEY and SVGAGI. The CDR3 has 14 residues.